This T cell receptor (beta chain) was found in a study of OX40 agonist ivuxolimab in advanced cancers. Repertoires were generated with immunoSEQ multiplex PCR, while TCRdb's copy carries only in-frame clones and drops some. The sample includes 50,000 to 65,000 clones, about 87% of them seen just once. Germline assignment: CDR1 MNHNY and CDR2 SVGAGI (reference sequence). The CDR3 spans 11 residues. With 5 bases removed from V and 4 bases from J, the gap between germline ends came to 5 bases. Source: CD4+ or CD8+ T cells sorted from blood, taken in a trial of the OX40 agonist ivuxolimab. This sequence originates from an adult with an advanced solid tumor such as melanoma, head and neck, liver or kidney cancer. The rearrangement joins TRBV6-6 to TRBJ1-1; D remains unclear. DNA of the CDR3: TGTGCCAGCAGTGTAGCCACTGAAGCTTTCTTT. Amino acid sequence: CASSVATEAFF.